The present T cell receptor (beta chain) was sequenced within a study of cytomegalovirus exposure and HLA in healthy donors. Germline-derived CDR1 and CDR2 are SGDLS and YYNGEE. CDR3 size: 15 residues. Amplification used 60 Vbeta primers and 13 Jbeta primers. The data were produced by immunoSEQ multiplex PCR, yet TCRdb's version contains in-frame clones alone and is incomplete. The sample holds approximately 140,000 clones, approximately 85% seen once. The chain combines TRBV9 with TRBJ2-5; 7 bases line up with TRBD2. The DNA end is more similar to TRBJ2-7, so the J call may be wrong. This TCR came from a middle-aged woman in good health and CMV-seronegative. The sequencing sample was made of PBMCs. The CDR3 sequence is CASSVAGGSGGEQYF. The CDR3 DNA sequence: TGTGCCAGCAGCGTAGCTGGCGGGAGCGGAGGCGAGCAGTACTTC.